This TCR beta chain was retrieved from a study of ipilimumab plus nivolumab after autologous stem cell transplantation. The CDR3 spans 15 residues. Germline lookup yields CDR1 MDHEN and CDR2 SYDVKM. With 1 base removed from V and 3 bases from J, the gap between germline ends came to 10 bases. Patients got 3 mg/kg IV nivolumab weeks 1, 4, 7, 10, then biweekly through week 26. TCRdb's table, derived via immunoSEQ multiplex PCR, lists solely in-frame clones and lacks some. The sample holds 20,000 to 25,000 clones, 77% seen once. The sample consisted of PBMCs, taken in a trial of ipilimumab plus nivolumab as post-transplant consolidation. The TCR comes from a male donor with diffuse large B-cell lymphoma. This chain uses TRBV28 with TRBJ1-5; D unresolved. In DNA form, the CDR3 reads TGTGCCAGCAGTTTATCCGGGTATCTCAATCAGCCCCAGCATTTT. As protein: CASSLSGYLNQPQHF.